Below, one T cell receptor beta chain is given with its context. As yet, its antigen is unknown. The table came from immunoSEQ multiplex PCR; TCRdb's copy has only in-frame clones and leaves some out. The table records about 150,000 clones, 75% to 90% of them present only once. This record belongs to a study of cytomegalovirus exposure and HLA in healthy donors. Study-wide points: Among TCR sequences, most were rare, though some public TCRs appeared in many donors.

The CDR3 runs 17 residues. Sequencing used PBMCs. The chain employs TRBV12-2 and TRBJ2-4; TRBD1 is taken as the D call from the table, unchecked against the DNA. TRBV12-2 is noted as a pseudogene. The sequence came from a young man in good health and CMV-seropositive. The CDR3 nucleotides read TGTGCAAGTCGCTTTCCCGGGACACCAGTAGCCAAAAACATTCAGTACTTC. Its translation: CASRFPGTPVAKNIQYF.